Detailed here is one T cell receptor (beta chain). As yet, its antigen is unknown. The data stem from a study of shared clonotypes between healthy human individuals. General observations from the study: The study found approximately 5% of naive CD4 clonotypes shared across several donors.

Sequencing was performed with immunoSEQ multiplex PCR; in TCRdb, only in-frame clones are kept and a portion is missing. The sample yields some 1,400,000 clones, 95% to 97% seen once. V shed 3 bases, J shed 8 bases, and the junction held 11 bases outside the gene matches. This CDR3 is 17 amino acids long. The germline V gene has CDR1 SGHRS and CDR2 YFSETQ. This chain joins TRBV5-1 and TRBJ2-1, with TRBD2 identical over 13 bases. Input material: naive CD4+ T cells sorted from blood. Subset described: CD45RA+ positively selected. This receptor was identified in a man aged 25 to 40 in good health. The CDR3 region has the DNA TGCGCCAGCAGCTATGGACTAGCGGGAGTTGTTTCCTATGAGCAGTTCTTC. This codes for CASSYGLAGVVSYEQFF.